These T cell receptor beta chains were read from a single sample in a study of blood T cell repertoires in COVID-19. Some clones are missing from TCRdb's copy, which holds only in-frame ones; the method was immunoSEQ multiplex PCR. Of 100,000 to 150,000 clones in the sample, around 85% were seen once. Sequenced input: peripheral blood. The receptors originated from a woman of 80 years or more with COVID-19, enrolled during active disease. Each CDR3 is given with its conserved first and last residue.

v_call	j_call	cdr3_aa
TRBV6-5	TRBJ2-2	CASRAGIAGELFF
TRBV28	TRBJ2-5	CASSPLRDWGETQYF
TRBV5-1	TRBJ1-1	CASSHRQYNLNTEAFF
TRBV6-4	TRBJ1-1	CASSEGGEAFF
TRBV5-1	TRBJ2-5	CASSLGAGLADQETQYF
TRBV7-9	TRBJ2-7	CASSQTPGGYEQYF
TRBV6-5	TRBJ2-1	CASSSSGSSLNEQFF
TRBV7-3	TRBJ2-1	CASSLTTGTGVNEQFF
TRBV6-2/TRBV6-3	TRBJ2-1	CASSLTYNEQFF
TRBV9	TRBJ2-2	CASSAERGTLTTGELFF
TRBV15	TRBJ1-4	CATSRGDRGGSEKLFF
TRBV4-2	TRBJ1-2	CASSQDGREADGYTF
TRBV29-1	TRBJ2-2	CSYGTGGNTGELFF
TRBV6-1	TRBJ1-3	CASSEAEGQGNTIYF
TRBV10-2	TRBJ2-7	CASSGLAGTYEQYF
TRBV7-8	TRBJ1-2	CASSLGGDYGYTF
TRBV7-3	TRBJ2-1	CASSLNPVAVQFF